This T cell receptor beta chain was sequenced during a study of CD8 T cells in ankylosing spondylitis. Study-wide results and limits: For ankylosing spondylitis blood, a TCR beta motif of roughly 8 highly homologous variants appeared characteristic.

This clonotype was counted a few times. Its antigen is as yet unknown. For TCR beta, libraries came from quantitative 5'-RACE with molecular barcodes. TCRdb passed the 5' RACE reads through MiXCR, listing each CDR3 protein once. The data show about 500,000 distinct CDR3 sequences, roughly an eighth seen once. Source material: blood, either unsorted or a sorted T cell fraction (not recorded which). This TCR was recovered from a male donor with ankylosing spondylitis.

The CDR3 coding sequence is TGCGCCAGCAGCTTGGACAGCTATAGCAATCAGCCCCAGCATTTT. It specifies CASSLDSYSNQPQHF. This chain connects TRBV5-1 to TRBJ1-5; D remains ambiguous. The V gene's germline CDR1 is SGHRS and CDR2 YFSETQ. V dropped 0 bases and J dropped 0 bases, with 7 bases sitting between them. The CDR3 loop spans 15 amino acids.